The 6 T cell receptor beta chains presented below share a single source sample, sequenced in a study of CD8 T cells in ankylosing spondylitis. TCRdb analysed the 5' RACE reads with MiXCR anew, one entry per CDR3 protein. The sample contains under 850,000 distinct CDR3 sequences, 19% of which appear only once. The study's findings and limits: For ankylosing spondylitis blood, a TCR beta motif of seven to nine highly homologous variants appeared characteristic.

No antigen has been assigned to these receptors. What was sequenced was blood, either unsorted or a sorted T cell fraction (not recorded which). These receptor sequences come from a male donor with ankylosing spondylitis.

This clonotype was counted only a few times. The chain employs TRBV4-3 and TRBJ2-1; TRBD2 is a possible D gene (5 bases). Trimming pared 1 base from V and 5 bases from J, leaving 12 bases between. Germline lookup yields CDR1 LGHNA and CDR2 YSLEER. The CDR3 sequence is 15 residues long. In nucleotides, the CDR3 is TGCGCCAGCAGCCAAGGAGGGAGTTCCGACAATGAGCAGTTCTTC. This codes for CASSQGGSSDNEQFF.

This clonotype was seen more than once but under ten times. CDR3 protein: CASTEGSGYGYTF. CDR3 bases: TGCGCCAGCACCGAGGGATCTGGCTATGGCTACACCTTC. This sequence joins TRBV5-1 and TRBJ1-2; D not certain. The V end lost 6 bases, the J end lost 4 bases, and 13 bases lay between the germline ends. The V gene's germline CDR1 is SGHRS and CDR2 YFSETQ. The CDR3 contains 13 residues.

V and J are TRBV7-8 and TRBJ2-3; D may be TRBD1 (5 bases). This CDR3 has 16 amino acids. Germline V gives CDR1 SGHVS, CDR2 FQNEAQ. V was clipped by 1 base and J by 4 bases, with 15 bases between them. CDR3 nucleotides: TGTGCCAGCAGCTTAGTGATCCGGCAGGGCGCAGATACGCAGTATTTT. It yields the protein CASSLVIRQGADTQYF.

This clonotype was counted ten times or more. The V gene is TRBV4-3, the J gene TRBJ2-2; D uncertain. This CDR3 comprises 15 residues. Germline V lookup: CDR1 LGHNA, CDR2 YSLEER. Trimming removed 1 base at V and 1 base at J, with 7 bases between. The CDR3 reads CASSQVGMNTGELFF. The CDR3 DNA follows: TGCGCCAGCAGCCAAGTAGGGATGAACACCGGGGAGCTGTTTTTT.

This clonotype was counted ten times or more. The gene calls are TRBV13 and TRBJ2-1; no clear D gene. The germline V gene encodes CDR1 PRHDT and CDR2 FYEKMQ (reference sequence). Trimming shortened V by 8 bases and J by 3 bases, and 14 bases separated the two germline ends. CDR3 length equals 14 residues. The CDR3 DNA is TGTGCCAGCTGCGTCGGGTTTAACTACAATGAGCAGTTCTTC. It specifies CASCVGFNYNEQFF.

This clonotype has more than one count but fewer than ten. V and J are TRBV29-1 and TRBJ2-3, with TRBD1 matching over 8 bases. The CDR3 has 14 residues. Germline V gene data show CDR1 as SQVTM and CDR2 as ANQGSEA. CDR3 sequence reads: CSGGGGQDTDTQYF. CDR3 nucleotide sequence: TGCAGTGGGGGTGGGGGACAGGACACAGATACGCAGTATTTT.